These 4 T cell receptor beta chains share one sample of origin, sequenced in a study of CD8 T cells in Susac syndrome. With random hexamers, roughly 0.45 to 1 ug RNA was reverse transcribed. MiXCR was run by TCRdb on the immunoSEQ multiplex PCR reads, yielding one entry per CDR3 protein. The data contain about 94,000 distinct CDR3 sequences, about 93% of them singletons. The specimen sequenced was CD4+ T cells from PBMCs. These receptor sequences come from a human donor with Susac syndrome.

The sample holds one count of this clonotype. This chain connects TRBV7-2 to TRBJ1-4; unclear D gene. From germline, CDR1 is SGHTA and CDR2 FQGNSA. Trimming left V 5 bases short and J 8 bases short, with 15 bases between. This CDR3 spans 14 amino acids. The CDR3 DNA follows: TGTGCCAGCAGCGACCGAGCTGACATCGAAAAACTGTTTTTT. Translated, it gives CASSDRADIEKLFF.

The chain is built from TRBV20-1 and TRBJ2-7; tentative D call: TRBD2 (6 bases). CDR1 DFQATT and CDR2 SNEGSKA come from the germline V gene (reference sequence). This CDR3 region has 12 residues. Trimming removed 1 base from V and 4 bases from J, with 8 bases in between. In nucleotides, the CDR3 is TGCAGTGCTAGAGCCCGGGAGTACGAGCAGTACTTC. Translated, it gives CSARAREYEQYF.

The chain uses TRBV6-4 and TRBJ2-5; D gene unclear. The CDR3 has 12 residues. V lost 2 bases to trimming and J lost 3 bases, with 4 bases between them. Looked up from germline, CDR1 is MRHNA and CDR2 is SNTAGT. CDR3 region: CASSDREETQYF. For the CDR3, the DNA is TGTGCCAGCAGTGACAGGGAAGAGACCCAGTACTTC.

V usage is TRBV5-6 and J usage is TRBJ1-2; D is possibly TRBD1 (5 bases). Trimming shortened V by 2 bases and J by 4 bases, and 9 bases separated the two germline ends. Germline CDR1 and CDR2: SGHDT and YYEEEE. The length of the CDR3 is 13 residues. The CDR3 loop is CASSFTGAYGYTF. The CDR3 DNA sequence: TGTGCCAGCAGCTTTACAGGAGCCTATGGCTACACCTTC.